Listed here are 14 T cell receptor beta chains from one sample, sequenced in a study of post-analysis software for immune sequencing data. Study-level points and caveats: Comparison of patients with controls showed about 5 TRBV segments more frequent in patients, TRBV5-6, TRBV5-1 and TRBV20-1 among them.

Tagging with unique molecular identifiers was a feature of the TCR beta cDNA libraries. MiXCR, applied by TCRdb to the PCR reads, yields one record per CDR3 protein. The sample includes around 700,000 distinct CDR3 sequences, 55% to 60% of them seen just once. The antigens for these receptors are not known. What was sequenced was blood. The receptors come from a girl under 10 years old with multiple sclerosis.

The chain couples TRBV6-1 to TRBJ2-7; perhaps TRBD1 as D (6 bases). V was cut by 6 bases and J by 2 bases, with 11 bases left in between. Germline V gene sequence: CDR1 MNHNS, CDR2 SASEGT. The CDR3 covers 13 residues. The DNA for the CDR3 is TGTGCCAGCAGCAACAGGGCTCCCTACGAGCAGTACTTC. Protein sequence: CASSNRAPYEQYF.

The genes are TRBV6-2 or TRBV6-3 and TRBJ1-4; D call uncertain. V lost 2 bases and J 8 bases, leaving 15 bases between the germline ends. Germline V lookup: CDR1 MNHEY, CDR2 SVGEGT. This CDR3 comprises 15 residues. The CDR3 DNA is TGTGCCAGCAGTTACCGCGCTAGGGAGGAGGAAAAACTGTTTTTT. Translation gives CASSYRAREEEKLFF.

V and J are TRBV4-2 and TRBJ2-7; 12 bases match TRBD1. The V gene's germline CDR1 is LGHNA and CDR2 YNFKEQ. The CDR3 runs to 18 residues. V lost 4 bases and J lost 6; bases outside the gene matches: 16. CDR3 nucleotides: TGTGCCAGCAGCCCTCAAGCGGCTCCGGGACAGGGGGCGGGCGAGCAGTACTTC. Translating it yields CASSPQAAPGQGAGEQYF.

This clonotype was seen only a few times. This chain uses TRBV29-1 with TRBJ2-5; TRBD2 matches 8 bases. Germline CDR1 is SQVTM and CDR2 is ANQGSEA. The V and J ends lost 3 bases and 5 bases, in that order; junction bases with no gene match: 5. The length of the CDR3 is 13 residues. CDR3 nucleotides: TGCAGCGTTGAGCCGGGGGGGCATGAGACCCAGTACTTC. This sequence encodes CSVEPGGHETQYF.

The V gene is TRBV6-6, the J gene TRBJ2-3; D ambiguous. Trimming removed 3 bases at V and 6 bases at J, with 16 bases between. CDR1 is MNHNY and CDR2 is SVGAGI in the germline V gene (reference sequence). The CDR3 is 15 residues long. CDR3 in amino acids: CASSYPAGVRDTQYF. Here the CDR3 DNA reads TGTGCCAGCAGTTATCCCGCAGGAGTCCGCGATACGCAGTATTTT.

This clonotype came up a few times. The chain is built from TRBV7-9 and TRBJ2-3, with a weak D call TRBD1 (6 bases). The length of the CDR3 is 17 residues. V lost 3 bases, J lost 6 bases, and 22 bases lay in between. Germline V gene lookup returns CDR1 SEHNR and CDR2 FQNEAQ (reference sequence). The CDR3 reads CASSFRQVPAWEDTQYF. CDR3 nucleotides: TGTGCCAGCAGCTTCCGACAGGTCCCTGCCTGGGAGGATACGCAGTATTTT. The full variable domain, its missing parts supplied by reference TRBV7-9 and TRBJ2-3, is DTGVSQNPRHKITKRGQNVTFRCDPISEHNRLYWYRQTLGQGPEFLTYFQNEAQLEKSRLLSDRFSAERPKGSFSTLEIQRTEQGDSAMYLCASSFRQVPAWEDTQYFGPGTRLTVL.

This rearrangement joins TRBV7-2 to TRBJ1-2, with TRBD1 as a possible D gene (6 bases). The CDR3 is 14 residues long. Trimming removed 4 bases at V and 1 base at J, with 10 bases between. Per the germline V gene, CDR1 is SGHTA and CDR2 is FQGNSA. The CDR3 here is CASSSGGNNYGYTF. In DNA form, the CDR3 reads TGTGCCAGCAGCTCCGGGGGCAATAACTATGGCTACACCTTC.

This clonotype was seen a few times. The J gene is TRBJ2-5, the V gene TRBV10-3, with D possibly TRBD2 on 5 matching bases. From germline, CDR1 is ENHRY and CDR2 SYGVKD. Trimming shortened V by 4 bases and J by 0 bases, and 6 bases separated the two germline ends. The CDR3 covers 13 residues. The chain's CDR3 is CAISGTYQETQYF. For the CDR3, the DNA is TGTGCCATCAGTGGGACTTACCAAGAGACCCAGTACTTC.

This CDR3 reads CSASGVGESTDTQYF. The CDR3 DNA reads as TGCAGTGCTAGCGGGGTGGGGGAGAGCACAGATACGCAGTATTTT. The V call is TRBV20-1, the J call TRBJ2-3; D is perhaps TRBD1 or TRBD2 (5 bases each). The CDR3 contains 15 residues. Germline CDR1 DFQATT, CDR2 SNEGSKA (reference sequence). The V end lost 3 bases, the J end lost 0 bases, and 13 bases lay between the germline ends.

This clonotype was observed once. The chain combines TRBV11-1 with TRBJ2-2; D is possibly TRBD2 (5 bases). The V gene lost 6 bases and the J gene lost 0 bases, with 11 bases spanning the gap. This CDR3 contains 15 residues. Germline V gene data show CDR1 as SGHAT and CDR2 as FQDESV (reference sequence). The CDR3, as DNA: TGTGCCAGCAGGCGAGGAGCGGCGAACACCGGGGAGCTGTTTTTT. Protein sequence: CASRRGAANTGELFF.

This chain uses TRBV7-9 with TRBJ2-5; D call uncertain. CDR1 and CDR2 from the germline V gene are SEHNR and FQNEAQ (reference sequence). V was pared by 3 bases and J by 1 base, with 15 bases between. The CDR3 spans 16 residues. The CDR3 DNA reads as TGTGCCAGCAGCTTCAAGGTGCGGCTGGGCCAAGAGACCCAGTACTTC. Protein product: CASSFKVRLGQETQYF.

The chain joins TRBV9 to TRBJ2-2; tentatively, D is TRBD1 or TRBD2 (5 bases each). This CDR3 has 15 amino acids. Per germline, CDR1 SGDLS and CDR2 YYNGEE. Trimming removed 0 bases from V and 2 bases from J, with 8 bases in between. CDR3 loop: CASSVAGTNTGELFF. Written as DNA, the CDR3 is TGTGCCAGCAGCGTAGCCGGGACCAACACCGGGGAGCTGTTTTTT.

This clonotype was recorded a few times. J is TRBJ1-2 and V is TRBV3-1; D is unclear. CDR1 is LGHDT and CDR2 is YNNKEL in the germline V gene (reference sequence). The ends were cut back, 0 bases at V and 8 bases at J, with 10 bases in the middle. This CDR3 region has 13 residues. In DNA, the CDR3 is TGTGCCAGCAGCCAAGATCTCCCAGGCGGCTACACCTTC. Its protein product is CASSQDLPGGYTF.

CDR3 sequence (DNA): TGTGCCAGCAGCTCTAGCGGGGTTCCCTACAATGAGCAGTTCTTC. This sequence encodes CASSSSGVPYNEQFF. The genes are TRBV5-4 and TRBJ2-1; TRBD2 agrees at 9 bases. The germline V gene has CDR1 SGHNT and CDR2 YYREEE (reference sequence). The CDR3 spans 15 residues. V lost 3 bases, J lost 2 bases, and 3 bases stayed unmatched.